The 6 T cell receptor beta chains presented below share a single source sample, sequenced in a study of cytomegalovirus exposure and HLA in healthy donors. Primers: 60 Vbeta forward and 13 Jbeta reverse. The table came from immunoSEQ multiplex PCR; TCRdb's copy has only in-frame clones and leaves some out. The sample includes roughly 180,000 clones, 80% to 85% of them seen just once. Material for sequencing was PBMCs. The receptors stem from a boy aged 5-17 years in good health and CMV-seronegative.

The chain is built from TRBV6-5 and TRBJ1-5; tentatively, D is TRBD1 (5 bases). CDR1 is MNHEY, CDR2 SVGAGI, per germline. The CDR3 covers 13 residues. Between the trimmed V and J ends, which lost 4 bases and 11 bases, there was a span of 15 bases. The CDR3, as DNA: TGTGCCAGCAGTTCCCGACCCGCGGGGGCCCAGCATTTT. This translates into CASSSRPAGAQHF.

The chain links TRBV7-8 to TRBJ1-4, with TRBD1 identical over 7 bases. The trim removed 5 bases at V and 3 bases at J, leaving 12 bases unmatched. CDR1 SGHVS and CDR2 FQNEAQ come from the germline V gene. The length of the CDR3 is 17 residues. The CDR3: CASSHSIGTVPNEKLFF. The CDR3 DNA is TGTGCCAGCAGCCACTCTATCGGGACAGTACCTAATGAAAAACTGTTTTTT.

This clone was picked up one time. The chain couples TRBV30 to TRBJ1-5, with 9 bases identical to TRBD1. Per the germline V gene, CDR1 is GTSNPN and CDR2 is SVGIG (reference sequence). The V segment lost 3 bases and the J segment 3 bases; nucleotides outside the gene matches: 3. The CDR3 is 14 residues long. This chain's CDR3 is CAWSWTGVNQPQHF. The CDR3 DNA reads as TGTGCCTGGAGCTGGACAGGGGTCAATCAGCCCCAGCATTTT.

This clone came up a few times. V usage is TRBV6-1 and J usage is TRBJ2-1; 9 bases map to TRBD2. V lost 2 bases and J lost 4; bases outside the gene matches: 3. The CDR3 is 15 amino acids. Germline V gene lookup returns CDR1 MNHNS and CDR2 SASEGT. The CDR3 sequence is CASSEPAGGYNEQFF. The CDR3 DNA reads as TGTGCCAGCAGTGAACCGGCGGGGGGGTACAATGAGCAGTTCTTC.

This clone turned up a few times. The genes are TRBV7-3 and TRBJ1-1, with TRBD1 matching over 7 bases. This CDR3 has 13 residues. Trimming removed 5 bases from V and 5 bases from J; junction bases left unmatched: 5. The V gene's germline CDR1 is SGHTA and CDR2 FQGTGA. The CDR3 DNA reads TGTGCCAGCAGCCGGGACAGAGTGACTGAAGCTTTCTTT. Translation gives CASSRDRVTEAFF.

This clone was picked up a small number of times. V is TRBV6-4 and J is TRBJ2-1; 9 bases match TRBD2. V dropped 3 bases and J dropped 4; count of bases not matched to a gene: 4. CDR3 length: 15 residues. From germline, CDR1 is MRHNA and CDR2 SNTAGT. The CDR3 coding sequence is TGTGCCAGCAGTGAAAGGCTAGCGGGGTACAATGAGCAGTTCTTC. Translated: CASSERLAGYNEQFF.